These T cell receptor beta chains were read from a single sample in a study of blood T cells in healthy people across ages. TCRdb itself ran the 5' RACE reads through MiXCR, one entry per CDR3 protein. The sample has 700,000 or so distinct CDR3 sequences; 40% to 45% are singletons. Input material: blood. Receptors were obtained from a man aged 80 or over in good health. CDR3s include the opening cysteine and the closing phenylalanine or tryptophan. Fields, in order: CDR3 protein, CDR3 DNA, clone size, J gene, D gene, V gene. D genes are given only for firm matches. Clone size is shown for a subset of rows, as once, few, many or a class of expanded clone.

CAWTANRDTDTQYF TGTGCCTGGACCGCAAACCGGGACACAGATACGCAGTATTTT . TRBJ2-3 . TRBV30
CASSWGANQETQYF TGCGCCAGCAGCTGGGGGGCTAACCAAGAGACCCAGTACTTC once TRBJ2-5 . TRBV5-1
CSAPSDRGGNEQFF TGCAGTGCCCCATCGGACAGGGGAGGCAATGAGCAGTTCTTC . TRBJ2-1 TRBD1 TRBV20-1
CATSRERTSAGETQYF TGTGCCACCAGCAGAGAACGGACGTCGGCGGGGGAGACCCAGTACTTC . TRBJ2-5 . TRBV15
CASSQGEFLRSNEQYF TGTGCCAGCAGTCAGGGGGAATTTCTAAGGTCCAATGAGCAGTACTTC . TRBJ2-7 TRBD1 TRBV6-6
CASSSGGGYTF TGTGCCAGCAGCTCGGGGGGTGGCTACACCTTC . TRBJ1-2 . TRBV7-9
CATSREVESYNEQFF TGTGCCACCAGCAGGGAAGTGGAGTCCTACAATGAGCAGTTCTTC . TRBJ2-1 . TRBV15
CASSVTTNYGYTF TGCGCCAGCAGCGTAACAACTAACTATGGCTACACCTTC many TRBJ1-2 . TRBV5-1
CASSASRKGDEQYF TGCGCCAGCAGCGCTTCAAGGAAAGGGGACGAGCAGTACTTC . TRBJ2-7 . TRBV5-1
CASGDRGHEQYF TGTGCCAGCGGGGACAGGGGGCACGAGCAGTACTTC . TRBJ2-7 . TRBV21-1
CASSQAEVRRRGYTF TGTGCCAGCAGCCAAGCGGAGGTCCGGAGGAGGGGCTACACCTTC once TRBJ1-2 . TRBV3-1
CASSQDRSRGASNEQYF TGTGCCAGCAGCCAAGATCGCTCCCGGGGGGCATCCAACGAGCAGTACTTC few TRBJ2-7 . TRBV3-1
CASVSPSGGRFTDTQYF TGTGCCAGCGTATCCCCCTCCGGCGGGAGGTTCACAGATACGCAGTATTTT few TRBJ2-3 TRBD2 TRBV6-6
CASSLLVSYEQYF TGTGCCAGCAGCTTACTCGTTTCCTACGAGCAGTACTTC . TRBJ2-7 . TRBV7-9
CASARGGGGTGELFF TGTGCCAGCGCCCGAGGGGGCGGGGGCACCGGGGAGCTGTTTTTT . TRBJ2-2 . TRBV6-5
CASSPGTSPNDEQYF TGTGCCAGCAGCCCGGGGACTAGCCCTAATGACGAGCAGTACTTC . TRBJ2-7 TRBD2 TRBV11-2
CASSYSNRGYEQYF TGTGCCAGCAGTTACTCGAACAGGGGCTACGAGCAGTACTTC once TRBJ2-7 TRBD1 TRBV6-5
CASSSGTLGNTIYF TGTGCCAGCAGCTCCGGGACTCTTGGAAACACCATATATTTT few TRBJ1-3 . TRBV7-9
CASSWVGRGPANEKLFF TGTGCCAGCAGTTGGGTGGGCAGGGGGCCTGCTAATGAAAAACTGTTTTTT . TRBJ1-4 TRBD1 TRBV27
CASYQGAGGLQETQYF TGTGCCAGCTACCAGGGAGCGGGGGGTCTCCAAGAGACCCAGTACTTC . TRBJ2-5 TRBD2 TRBV3-1
CASSLGASGIGTDTQYF TGCGCCAGCAGCTTGGGGGCTAGCGGGATCGGCACAGATACGCAGTATTTT . TRBJ2-3 TRBD2 TRBV5-1
CSAEQGAVAEAFF TGCAGTGCAGAACAGGGGGCGGTAGCTGAAGCTTTCTTT . TRBJ1-1 TRBD1 TRBV20-1
CASSLAASDTQYF TGTGCCAGCAGCTTAGCAGCCTCAGATACGCAGTATTTT . TRBJ2-3 . TRBV7-2
CASSLDRLGNTGELFF TGTGCCAGCAGCTTAGATCGTTTGGGGAACACCGGGGAGCTGTTTTTT . TRBJ2-2 . TRBV11-3